A selection of T cell receptor beta chains follows, all from one sample in a study of T cell repertoires in cytomegalovirus infection. MiXCR was run by TCRdb on the reads, yielding one entry per CDR3 protein. The table records roughly 990,000 distinct CDR3 sequences, roughly 31% of them present only once. No cognate antigen is known for these TCRs. The sample here was cultured CD8+ T cells from PBMCs, taken from culture after CMV antigen stimulation. The source is a human donor in good health (CMV status not recorded). Some clones in this sample may be carry-over from other donors' samples. The CDR3 runs from the conserved cysteine through the conserved F or W. Each record gives: V gene, D gene, CDR3 length, clone size, J gene, CDR3 DNA, CDR3 protein. A D gene is named only where the DNA matches it firmly. Some rows mark clone size as missing; the rest say once, few, many or name a class of expanded clone.

>TRBV12-3/TRBV12-4|-|15|many|TRBJ2-5
TGTGCCAGCAGTCTCCATCCAGGGGACGGGGAGACCCAGTACTTC
CASSLHPGDGETQYF
>TRBV7-2|TRBD2|11|-|TRBJ2-2
TGTGCCAGCAGTCTCAGCGGGGAGCTGGTTTTT
CASSLSGELVF
>TRBV6-5|-|17|-|TRBJ2-2
TGTGCCAGCACTACACTTCCAGGGACATACCTCGGAGGGGAGCTGTTTTTT
CASTTLPGTYLGGELFF
>TRBV7-9|TRBD2|16|few|TRBJ2-3
TGTGCCAGCAGCTCCGGACTAGCGGGGGACTCAGATACGCAGTATTTT
CASSSGLAGDSDTQYF
>TRBV7-9|TRBD2|16|-|TRBJ2-3
TGTGCCAGCAGCAGGAGAGAGCTAGCGGTCACAGATACGCAGTATTTT
CASSRRELAVTDTQYF
>TRBV7-8|-|16|few|TRBJ2-2
TGTGCCAGCAGCGCCGGAGGGGGGGTTCACACCGGGGAGCTGTTTTTT
CASSAGGGVHTGELFF
>TRBV3-1|-|17|few|TRBJ1-2
TGTGCCAGCAGCCCCAAGAAGCGGGAGTGGCAGAGCTATGGCTACACCTTC
CASSPKKREWQSYGYTF
>TRBV7-2|TRBD2|13|few|TRBJ2-5
TGTGCCAGCACCAAATGGGGGGGAGAGACCCAGTACTTC
CASTKWGGETQYF
>TRBV12-3/TRBV12-4|-|15|once|TRBJ2-1
TGTGCCAGCAGTTTAGGAGAACCTCCTTACAATGAGCAGTTCTTC
CASSLGEPPYNEQFF
>TRBV6-6|TRBD1|14|-|TRBJ2-2
TGTGCCAGCAGGGAACCTTGGGACAGCCAGGAGCTGTTTTTT
CASREPWDSQELFF
>TRBV27|TRBD2|16|few|TRBJ2-7
TGTGCCAGCAGAACGACCCCAGCGGGGGAACCCTACGAGCAGTACTTC
CASRTTPAGEPYEQYF
>TRBV2|-|16|few|TRBJ1-6
TGTGCCAGCAGTGAATGGGATAGCTCCTATAATTCACCCCTCCACTTT
CASSEWDSSYNSPLHF
>TRBV7-6|-|12|-|TRBJ1-1
TGTGCCAGAATCTTCCTGAACACTGAAGCTTTCTTT
CARIFLNTEAFF
>TRBV10-3|-|15|-|TRBJ1-2
TGTGCCATCAGTGGACTAGGGGGGGGACCCTATGGCTACACCTTC
CAISGLGGGPYGYTF
>TRBV4-3|-|14|few|TRBJ1-1
TGCGCCAGCAGCCGAGAGACAAGGAACACTGAAGCTTTCTTT
CASSRETRNTEAFF
>TRBV7-9|-|11|-|TRBJ2-5
TGTGCCAGCAGCGCGAATCATTCTCCGTACTTC
CASSANHSPYF
>TRBV6-2/TRBV6-3|-|18|-|TRBJ2-3
TGTGCCAGCAGTTACGTACCATACCTCCACACCGTCAATCAGCCCCAGTATTTT
CASSYVPYLHTVNQPQYF
>TRBV5-6|TRBD1|15|few|TRBJ2-5
TGTGCCAGCAGCTGGACAGGGGAGAGGGGAAAGACCCAGTACTTC
CASSWTGERGKTQYF
>TRBV11-1|-|16|many|TRBJ2-3
TGTGCCAGCAGCTTATTACCGGGACTGAACACAGATACGCAGTATTTT
CASSLLPGLNTDTQYF
>TRBV10-3|-|14|-|TRBJ2-3
TGTGCCATCAGTGAGGGCGGCCTAAAGGATACGCAGTATTTT
CAISEGGLKDTQYF
>TRBV7-9|TRBD1|17|many|TRBJ2-3
TGTGCCAGCAGCTTATTTGGGGGACAGGGGCCCACAGATACGCAGTATTTT
CASSLFGGQGPTDTQYF
>TRBV6-5|-|12|-|TRBJ2-7
TGTGCCAGCAGTCACGGATTGGACGAGCAGTACTTC
CASSHGLDEQYF
>TRBV7-8|TRBD1|18|many|TRBJ1-6
TGTGCCAGCAGCTTAGCCGGACAGGGATTTACAATAAGATCACCCCTCCACTTT
CASSLAGQGFTIRSPLHF
>TRBV7-9|-|15|many|TRBJ2-1
TGTGCCAGCAGCTTATGGGGGGCCAGCGGCAATGAGCAGTTCTTC
CASSLWGASGNEQFF
>TRBV7-2|-|12|many|TRBJ2-2
TGTGCCAGCAGTTTATCCGGCGGGGAGCTGTTTTTT
CASSLSGGELFF
>TRBV6-5|TRBD1|15|-|TRBJ1-2
TGTGCCAGCAGTTACTTGGGACAGGAGAACTATGGCTACACCTTC
CASSYLGQENYGYTF
>TRBV20-1|-|11|-|TRBJ2-5
TGCAGTGCTATAACCCGGGAGACCCAGTACTTC
CSAITRETQYF
>TRBV9|-|14|-|TRBJ2-1
TGTGCCAGCAGCGTAGTTAAGAGCTACAATGAGCAGTTCTTC
CASSVVKSYNEQFF
>TRBV7-6|TRBD2|15|few|TRBJ2-2
TGTGCCAGCCTCGTTTCCAGCGGGGGGGTCGGGGAGCTGTTTTTT
CASLVSSGGVGELFF
>TRBV25-1|TRBD2|15|-|TRBJ2-7
TGTGCCAGCAGTGGGACTAGCGGGGGTTCGTGGGAGCAGTACTTC
CASSGTSGGSWEQYF
>TRBV7-2|TRBD1|15|-|TRBJ1-4
TGTGCCAGCAGCTTAGAGACAGGGCACAGTGAAAAACTGTTTTTT
CASSLETGHSEKLFF
>TRBV27|-|17|-|TRBJ2-2
TGTGCCAGCAGTTTATCGAGGGGGGACGGAAACACCGGGGAGCTGTTTTTT
CASSLSRGDGNTGELFF
>TRBV6-1|-|14|-|TRBJ1-1
TGTGCCAACATCAGGACAGATAGGAACACTGAAGCTTTCTTT
CANIRTDRNTEAFF
>TRBV6-1|TRBD2|15|-|TRBJ2-5
TGTGCCAGCAGTCCCCTACTAGCGCCCCAAGAGACCCAGTACTTC
CASSPLLAPQETQYF
>TRBV27|-|17|-|TRBJ1-2
TGTGCCAGCAGTTCACCAACGCGGGGGAGCCTGGTTGGAGGCTACACCTTC
CASSSPTRGSLVGGYTF
>TRBV20-1|TRBD2|14|-|TRBJ2-1
TGCAGTGCAGAACTAGCGGGGGCTTTGGATGAGCAGTTCTTC
CSAELAGALDEQFF
>TRBV6-6|-|16|few|TRBJ1-3
TGTGCCAGCAGTTACTCGGGGGGCTACTCTGGAAACACCATATATTTT
CASSYSGGYSGNTIYF
>TRBV7-3|-|14|-|TRBJ1-4
TGTGCCAGCAGCTTAAACAGTAACGCGGAAAAACTGTTTTTT
CASSLNSNAEKLFF
>TRBV28|-|15|-|TRBJ2-6
TGTGCCAGCAGTTCGTACAGGGCTGGGGCCAACGTCCTGACTTTC
CASSSYRAGANVLTF
>TRBV7-2|-|13|many|TRBJ1-2
TGTGCCAGCAGCTTTTCGACAGGCTTTGGCTACACCTTC
CASSFSTGFGYTF
>TRBV18|-|18|-|TRBJ2-1
TGTGCCAGCTCATCCGGACTAACGGACCTCAGCTCCTACAATGAGCAGTTCTTC
CASSSGLTDLSSYNEQFF
>TRBV25-1|-|16|-|TRBJ1-1
TGTGCCAGCAGTGATATCAGGGCCGAACCTTTCACTGAAGCTTTCTTT
CASSDIRAEPFTEAFF